The 5 T cell receptor beta chains listed next were all sequenced from one sample in a study of blood T cell repertoires in COVID-19. The assay was immunoSEQ multiplex PCR, and TCRdb's table has in-frame clones only and misses some. The data hold over 130,000 clones, with roughly 80% observed a single time. Sequenced input: PBMCs or T cells enriched from blood (not recorded which). Every receptor here comes from a young woman who had been exposed to COVID-19.

This rearrangement joins TRBV27 to TRBJ2-5, with 9 positions matching TRBD2. V was clipped by 1 base and J by 5 bases; unmatched bases: 11. The length of the CDR3 is 17 residues. Germline CDR1 MNHEY, CDR2 SMNVEV (reference sequence). The CDR3 reads CASSLWLPSGMGETQYF. The CDR3 nucleotides are TGTGCCAGCAGTTTATGGCTCCCTAGCGGGATGGGGGAGACCCAGTACTTC.

The chain employs TRBV9 and TRBJ2-1, with 10 bases that match TRBD2. The CDR3 extends over 15 amino acids. Germline-derived CDR1 and CDR2 are SGDLS and YYNGEE. The J segment lost 5 bases and the V segment lost 3 bases, leaving 5 bases of the junction unmatched. The CDR3 loop reads CASSARLAGNNEQFF. As DNA, the CDR3 is TGTGCCAGCAGCGCCAGACTAGCGGGTAACAATGAGCAGTTCTTC.

This chain uses TRBV9 with TRBJ1-6; D not certain. The CDR3 is 15 residues long. The ends were cut back, 0 bases at V and 4 bases at J, with 8 bases in the middle. In germline, CDR1 is SGDLS, CDR2 YYNGEE. CDR3 nucleotide sequence: TGTGCCAGCAGCGTAGACGGGGATTATAATTCACCCCTCCACTTT. It encodes CASSVDGDYNSPLHF.

This chain links TRBV30 with TRBJ1-2; 7 nucleotides line up with TRBD1. Per germline, CDR1 GTSNPN and CDR2 SVGIG (reference sequence). The CDR3 is 13 residues long. Trimming cost V 3 bases and J 4 bases; bases outside gene matches: 5. This CDR3 reads CAWSLGTAYGYTF. DNA for the CDR3: TGTGCCTGGAGCCTCGGGACAGCCTATGGCTACACCTTC.

This CDR3 reads CASTSTGGIQGPQHF. The CDR3 DNA is TGTGCCAGCACCTCGACAGGGGGCATTCAGGGCCCCCAGCATTTT. The gene calls are TRBV28 and TRBJ1-5, with TRBD1 matching over 10 bases. The CDR3 length is 15 residues. V gave up 7 bases and J gave up 10 bases; unmatched junction bases: 13. CDR1 and CDR2 (germline): MDHEN, SYDVKM.